The entry below describes one TCR beta chain. This CDR3 contains 13 residues. The J segment lost 5 bases and the V segment lost 10 bases, leaving 8 bases of the junction unmatched. Germline loops: CDR1 ENHRY, CDR2 SYGVKD. This entry comes from a study of blood T cell repertoires in COVID-19. Study summary: Acute and convalescent COVID-19 samples came from the United States, Italy and Spain. The cDNA or gDNA used as material had been derived from T cells, B-cell-depleted T cells, or PBMCs.

Under the authors' procedure: Estimated nucleated cell counts came from reference gene primer amplification. Assay used: immunoSEQ multiplex PCR; TCRdb lists only in-frame clones, some missing. The DNA was the basis for D and trimming; V, J and clone size are from that table. The sample lists about 150,000 clones, roughly nine tenths occurring once. The gene calls are TRBV10-3 and TRBJ1-1; 9 positions match TRBD1. The sequenced sample was peripheral blood. The origin of this receptor is a woman in her sixties or seventies with active or convalescent COVID-19. CDR3 sequence reads: CATTGGAITEAFF. The CDR3 nucleotides are TGTGCCACAACAGGGGGCGCGATTACTGAAGCTTTCTTT.